A selection of T cell receptor beta chains follows, all from one sample in a study of T cells in Graves' hyperthyroidism and ophthalmopathy. TCRdb recomputed calls from the multiplex PCR reads with MiXCR, one row per CDR3 protein. Of over 200,000 distinct CDR3 sequences detected, roughly 15% appear once; the ten largest clones hold around 50%. The source material was blood. Receptors were obtained from a man aged 45-65 years with Graves' hyperthyroidism. The CDR3 runs from the conserved cysteine through the conserved F or W. Each record gives: J gene, V gene, clone size, D gene, CDR3 protein, CDR3 DNA. A D gene is named only where the DNA matches it firmly. Not all rows give a size; the values are once, few, many and, for expanded clones, a class.

J: TRBJ2-7
V: TRBV29-1
size: few
D: TRBD1
CDR3: CSVETGGRYEQYF
DNA: TGCAGCGTTGAGACAGGGGGTAGGTACGAGCAGTACTTC

J: TRBJ2-7
V: TRBV7-2
size: many
D: NA
CDR3: CASSPLGGAGYEQYF
DNA: TGTGCCAGCAGCCCCTTAGGGGGAGCGGGTTACGAGCAGTACTTC

J: TRBJ2-7
V: TRBV18
size: many
D: TRBD2
CDR3: CASSIAGGYEQYF
DNA: TGTGCCAGCTCAATTGCGGGAGGGTACGAGCAGTACTTC

J: TRBJ1-6
V: TRBV20-1
size: few
D: NA
CDR3: CSAPDWGAGLNSPLHF
DNA: TGCAGTGCCCCAGATTGGGGGGCCGGATTGAATTCACCCCTCCACTTT

J: TRBJ1-2
V: TRBV2
size: NA
D: TRBD1
CDR3: CASRVTGAGYTF
DNA: TGTGCCAGCAGAGTGACAGGGGCCGGCTACACCTTC

J: TRBJ2-7
V: TRBV5-5
size: NA
D: NA
CDR3: CASSLDIFTYEQYF
DNA: TGTGCCAGCAGCTTGGACATTTTCACCTACGAGCAGTACTTC

J: TRBJ2-5
V: TRBV6-2/TRBV6-3
size: many
D: NA
CDR3: CASIPRWRARQETQYF
DNA: TGTGCCAGTATCCCCCGTTGGAGGGCCAGGCAAGAGACCCAGTACTTC

J: TRBJ1-5
V: TRBV24-1
size: few
D: NA
CDR3: CATSTPWGPGNQPQHF
DNA: TGTGCCACCAGTACCCCATGGGGGCCGGGAAATCAGCCCCAGCATTTT

J: TRBJ2-5
V: TRBV28
size: many
D: NA
CDR3: CASSLRTVRYQETQYF
DNA: TGTGCCAGCAGTTTACGGACAGTAAGGTACCAAGAGACCCAGTACTTC

J: TRBJ2-1
V: TRBV20-1
size: many
D: TRBD2
CDR3: CSAWGGRDNEQFF
DNA: TGCAGTGCTTGGGGAGGGAGGGACAATGAGCAGTTCTTC

J: TRBJ1-1
V: TRBV2
size: many
D: NA
CDR3: CASSSRVFGTEAFF
DNA: TGTGCCAGCAGTAGCCGGGTTTTTGGGACTGAAGCTTTCTTT

J: TRBJ2-5
V: TRBV30
size: many
D: NA
CDR3: CAWSVEGWETQYF
DNA: TGTGCCTGGAGTGTTGAGGGGTGGGAGACCCAGTACTTC

J: TRBJ1-5
V: TRBV12-3/TRBV12-4
size: NA
D: NA
CDR3: CASSLLGFQPQHF
DNA: TGTGCCAGCAGTTTATTAGGGTTCCAGCCCCAGCATTTT

J: TRBJ2-1
V: TRBV2
size: many
D: TRBD2
CDR3: CASSEAGLAYNEQFF
DNA: TGTGCCAGCAGTGAAGCGGGACTAGCATACAATGAGCAGTTCTTC

J: TRBJ1-1
V: TRBV19
size: few
D: NA
CDR3: CASSTTLGTEAFF
DNA: TGTGCCAGTAGTACAACCCTGGGCACTGAAGCTTTCTTT

J: TRBJ2-7
V: TRBV4-1
size: few
D: TRBD2
CDR3: CASSSTVPGLAGYEQYF
DNA: TGCGCCAGCAGCTCGACAGTACCGGGACTAGCGGGCTACGAGCAGTACTTC

J: TRBJ1-2
V: TRBV6-1
size: few
D: NA
CDR3: CASSEVAGYEPEGYTF
DNA: TGTGCCAGCAGTGAAGTAGCAGGCTATGAACCGGAGGGCTACACCTTC

J: TRBJ2-5
V: TRBV20-1
size: many
D: TRBD2
CDR3: CSATGLTQETQYF
DNA: TGCAGTGCTACGGGACTAACCCAGGAGACCCAGTACTTC

J: TRBJ2-7
V: TRBV24-1
size: many
D: TRBD2
CDR3: CATSDPLAGGPYEQYF
DNA: TGTGCCACCAGTGACCCCTTAGCGGGAGGGCCGTACGAGCAGTACTTC

J: TRBJ1-2
V: TRBV5-1
size: few
D: TRBD1
CDR3: CASSEPGQGSGYTF
DNA: TGCGCCAGCAGCGAGCCGGGACAGGGATCTGGCTACACCTTC

J: TRBJ2-1
V: TRBV9
size: NA
D: TRBD1
CDR3: CASSVRDRDGNEQFF
DNA: TGTGCCAGCAGCGTAAGGGACAGGGATGGCAATGAGCAGTTCTTC

J: TRBJ2-3
V: TRBV7-2
size: many
D: NA
CDR3: CASSLEAFYDTDTQYF
DNA: TGTGCCAGCAGCTTAGAGGCGTTTTACGACACAGATACGCAGTATTTT

J: TRBJ2-7
V: TRBV3-1
size: many
D: TRBD2
CDR3: CASSHPRLAGGDEQYF
DNA: TGTGCCAGCAGCCATCCACGACTAGCGGGAGGGGACGAGCAGTACTTC

J: TRBJ1-4
V: TRBV6-2/TRBV6-3
size: NA
D: NA
CDR3: CASTRRRGNEKLFF
DNA: TGTGCCAGCACCCGACGGCGGGGGAATGAAAAACTGTTTTTT

J: TRBJ1-6
V: TRBV6-1
size: NA
D: NA
CDR3: CASRPPGPKNSPLHF
DNA: TGTGCCAGCAGGCCCCCGGGACCTAAGAATTCACCCCTCCACTTT

J: TRBJ2-2
V: TRBV18
size: many
D: NA
CDR3: CASSPQQYTGELFF
DNA: TGTGCCAGCTCACCACAACAGTACACCGGGGAGCTGTTTTTT

J: TRBJ1-5
V: TRBV12-3/TRBV12-4
size: many
D: NA
CDR3: CASSQGHFGNQPQHF
DNA: TGTGCCAGCAGCCAGGGACATTTCGGCAATCAGCCCCAGCATTTT

J: TRBJ2-2
V: TRBV6-6
size: NA
D: TRBD2
CDR3: CASSYSGTSGSSGELFF
DNA: TGTGCCAGCAGTTACTCGGGGACTAGCGGGAGTTCCGGGGAGCTGTTTTTT

J: TRBJ2-1
V: TRBV11-3
size: NA
D: TRBD2
CDR3: CASSLGREGQYNEQFF
DNA: TGTGCCAGCAGCTTAGGGCGGGAGGGCCAGTACAATGAGCAGTTCTTC

J: TRBJ2-1
V: TRBV5-6
size: few
D: NA
CDR3: CASSLAEDEQFF
DNA: TGTGCCAGCAGCTTGGCTGAGGATGAGCAGTTCTTC

J: TRBJ1-2
V: TRBV12-3/TRBV12-4
size: many
D: TRBD1
CDR3: CASSLGQGGYGYTF
DNA: TGTGCCAGCAGTTTAGGGCAGGGGGGCTATGGCTACACCTTC

J: TRBJ2-5
V: TRBV7-2
size: many
D: TRBD2
CDR3: CASSRGVGETQYF
DNA: TGTGCCAGCAGCCGGGGGGTGGGAGAGACCCAGTACTTC

J: TRBJ1-4
V: TRBV11-2
size: many
D: NA
CDR3: CASSWEGGKLFF
DNA: TGTGCCAGCAGCTGGGAAGGAGGAAAACTGTTTTTT

J: TRBJ2-3
V: TRBV13
size: many
D: TRBD2
CDR3: CASSLRLAGGIDTQYF
DNA: TGTGCCAGCAGCTTACGACTAGCGGGGGGAATAGATACGCAGTATTTT

J: TRBJ1-5
V: TRBV4-1
size: many
D: NA
CDR3: CASSPWEGLNQPQHF
DNA: TGCGCCAGCAGCCCTTGGGAGGGCCTTAATCAGCCCCAGCATTTT

J: TRBJ2-1
V: TRBV6-2/TRBV6-3
size: NA
D: NA
CDR3: CASSRGPGRSPYNEQFF
DNA: TGTGCCAGCAGTCGTGGGCCCGGAAGAAGCCCCTACAATGAGCAGTTCTTC

J: TRBJ2-7
V: TRBV20-1
size: NA
D: NA
CDR3: CSALGRGISYEQYF
DNA: TGCAGTGCTCTCGGACGGGGGATCTCCTACGAGCAGTACTTC

J: TRBJ1-5
V: TRBV20-1
size: NA
D: NA
CDR3: CSARRDQNQPQHF
DNA: TGCAGTGCTAGGAGGGACCAAAATCAGCCCCAGCATTTT

J: TRBJ2-7
V: TRBV4-2
size: NA
D: NA
CDR3: CASSQDEQAGSSYEQYF
DNA: TGTGCCAGCAGCCAAGATGAACAAGCCGGGAGCTCCTACGAGCAGTACTTC

J: TRBJ2-2
V: TRBV28
size: many
D: TRBD2
CDR3: CASSLEGGGRPGELFF
DNA: TGTGCCAGCAGTTTAGAAGGAGGCGGGAGGCCCGGGGAGCTGTTTTTT

J: TRBJ2-7
V: TRBV29-1
size: NA
D: TRBD1
CDR3: CSVVTGGFSEQYF
DNA: TGCAGCGTTGTGACAGGGGGGTTTAGTGAGCAGTACTTC